This TCR beta chain was documented in a study of cytomegalovirus exposure and HLA in healthy donors. In regard to this clone: Antigen: not known.

The PCR used 60 Vbeta and 13 Jbeta primers. TCRdb keeps only in-frame clones here, not all; method: immunoSEQ multiplex PCR. In the table there are approximately 70,000 clones, approximately 70% of which are singletons. Study-wide findings and caveats: Reports credit the classifier with highly specific, highly sensitive diagnosis of cytomegalovirus status. When a later analysis was performed, an Asian-associated ancestry cluster reportedly had fewer N-insertions than the roughly 700-donor mean.

From germline, CDR1 is GTSNPN and CDR2 SVGIG (reference sequence). The V and J ends lost 1 base and 6 bases, in that order; junction bases with no gene match: 10. The CDR3 loop spans 15 amino acids. The rearrangement joins TRBV30 to TRBJ2-3, with TRBD2 matching 7 bases. The clonotype comes from a male donor in good health and CMV-seropositive. The sequenced material came from PBMCs. The CDR3 region has the DNA TGTGCCTGGAGTGGGGTGGGAGGGCCCGGTGATACGCAGTATTTT. Protein product: CAWSGVGGPGDTQYF.